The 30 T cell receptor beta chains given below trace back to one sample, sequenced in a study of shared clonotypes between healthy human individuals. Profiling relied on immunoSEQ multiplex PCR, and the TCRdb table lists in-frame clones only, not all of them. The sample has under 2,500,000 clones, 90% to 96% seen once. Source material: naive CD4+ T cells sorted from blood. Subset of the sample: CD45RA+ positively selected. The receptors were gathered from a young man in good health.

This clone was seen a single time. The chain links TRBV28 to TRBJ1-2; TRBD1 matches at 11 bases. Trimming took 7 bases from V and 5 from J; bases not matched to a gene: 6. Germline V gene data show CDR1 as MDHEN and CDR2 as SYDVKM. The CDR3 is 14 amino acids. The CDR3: CASKRDRGGYGYTF. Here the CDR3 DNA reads TGTGCCAGCAAGAGGGACAGGGGGGGATATGGCTACACCTTC.

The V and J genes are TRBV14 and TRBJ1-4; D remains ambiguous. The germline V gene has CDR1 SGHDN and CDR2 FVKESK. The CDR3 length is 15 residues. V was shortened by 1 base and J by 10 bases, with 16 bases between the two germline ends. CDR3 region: CASSQVERSAGKLFF. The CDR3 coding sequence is TGTGCCAGCAGCCAAGTCGAGCGGTCAGCAGGAAAACTGTTTTTT.

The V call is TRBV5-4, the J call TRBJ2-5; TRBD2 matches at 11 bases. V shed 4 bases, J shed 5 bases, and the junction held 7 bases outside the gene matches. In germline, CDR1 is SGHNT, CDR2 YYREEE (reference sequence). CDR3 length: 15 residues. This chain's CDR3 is CASSPLTSGKETQYF. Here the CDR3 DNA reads TGTGCCAGCAGCCCCTTGACTAGCGGGAAGGAGACCCAGTACTTC.

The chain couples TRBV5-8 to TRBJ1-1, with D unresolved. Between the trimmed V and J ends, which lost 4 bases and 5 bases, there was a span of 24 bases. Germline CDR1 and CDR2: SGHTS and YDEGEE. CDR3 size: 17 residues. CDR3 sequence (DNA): TGTGCCAGCAGCCTCCCTCCCCAATTCTCCGGAGGGACTGAAGCTTTCTTT. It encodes CASSLPPQFSGGTEAFF.

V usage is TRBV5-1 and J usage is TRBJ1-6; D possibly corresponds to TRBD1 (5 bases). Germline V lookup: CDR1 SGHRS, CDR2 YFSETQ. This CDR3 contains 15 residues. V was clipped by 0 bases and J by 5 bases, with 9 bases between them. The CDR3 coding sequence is TGCGCCAGCAGCTTGGCCGCACAGGATAATTCACCCCTCCACTTT. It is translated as CASSLAAQDNSPLHF.

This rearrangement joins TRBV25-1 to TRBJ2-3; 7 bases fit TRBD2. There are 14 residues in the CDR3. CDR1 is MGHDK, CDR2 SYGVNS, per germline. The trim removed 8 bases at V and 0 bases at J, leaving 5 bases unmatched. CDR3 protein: CASLSGVSTDTQYF. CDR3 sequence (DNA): TGTGCCAGCCTGAGCGGGGTTAGCACAGATACGCAGTATTTT.

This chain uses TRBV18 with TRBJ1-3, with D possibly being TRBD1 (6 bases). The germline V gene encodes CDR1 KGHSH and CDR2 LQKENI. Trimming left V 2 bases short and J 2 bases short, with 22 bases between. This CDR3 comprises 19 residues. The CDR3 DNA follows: TGTGCCAGCTCACCAAGGCTGGTCGGGCCGGGGGGCCCTGGAAACACCATATATTTT. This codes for CASSPRLVGPGGPGNTIYF. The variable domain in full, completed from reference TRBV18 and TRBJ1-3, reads NAGVMQNPRHLVRRRGQEARLRCSPMKGHSHVYWYRQLPEEGLKFMVYLQKENIIDESGMPKERFSAEFPKEGPSILRIQQVVRGDSAAYFCASSPRLVGPGGPGNTIYFGEGSWLTVV.

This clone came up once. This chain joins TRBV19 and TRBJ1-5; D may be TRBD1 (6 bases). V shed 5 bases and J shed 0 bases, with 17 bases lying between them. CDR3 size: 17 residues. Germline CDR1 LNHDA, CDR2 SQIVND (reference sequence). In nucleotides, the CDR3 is TGTGCCAGTAGTCAGTGGGGTGGACAGACTAGCAATCAGCCCCAGCATTTT. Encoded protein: CASSQWGGQTSNQPQHF.

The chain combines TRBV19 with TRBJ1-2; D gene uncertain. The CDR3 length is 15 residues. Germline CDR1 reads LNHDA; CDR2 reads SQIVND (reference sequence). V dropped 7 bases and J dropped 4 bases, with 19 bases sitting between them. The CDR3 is CASTPSGGLSYGYTF. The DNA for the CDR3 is TGTGCCAGTACCCCTTCAGGAGGGTTGAGCTATGGCTACACCTTC.

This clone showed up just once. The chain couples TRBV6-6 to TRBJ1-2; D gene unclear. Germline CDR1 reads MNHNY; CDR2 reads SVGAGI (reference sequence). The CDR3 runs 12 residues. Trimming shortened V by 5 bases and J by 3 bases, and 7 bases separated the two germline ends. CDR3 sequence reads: CASSVGDYGYTF. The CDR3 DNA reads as TGTGCCAGCAGTGTGGGAGACTATGGCTACACCTTC.

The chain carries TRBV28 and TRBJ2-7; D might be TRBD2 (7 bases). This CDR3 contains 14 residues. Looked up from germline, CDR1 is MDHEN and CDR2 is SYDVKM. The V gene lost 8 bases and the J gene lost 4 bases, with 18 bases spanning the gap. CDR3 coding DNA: TGTGCCAGCCGAGGGGGGGCTGAAGATTACGAGCAGTACTTC. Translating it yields CASRGGAEDYEQYF. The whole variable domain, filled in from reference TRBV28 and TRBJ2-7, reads DVKVTQSSRYLVKRTGEKVFLECVQDMDHENMFWYRQDPGLGLRLIYFSYDVKMKEKGDIPEGYSVSREKKERFSLILESASTNQTSMYLCASRGGAEDYEQYFGPGTRLTVT.

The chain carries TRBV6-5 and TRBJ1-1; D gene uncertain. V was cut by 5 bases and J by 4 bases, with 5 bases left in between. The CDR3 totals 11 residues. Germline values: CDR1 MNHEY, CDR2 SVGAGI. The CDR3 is CASSTPTEAFF. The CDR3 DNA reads TGTGCCAGCAGTACGCCCACTGAAGCTTTCTTT.

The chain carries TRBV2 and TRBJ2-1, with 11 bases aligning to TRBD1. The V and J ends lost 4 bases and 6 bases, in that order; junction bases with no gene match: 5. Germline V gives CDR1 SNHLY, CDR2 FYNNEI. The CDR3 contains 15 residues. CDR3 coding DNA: TGTGCCAGCAGTGCCACCGGGACAGGGGGCAATGAGCAGTTCTTC. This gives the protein CASSATGTGGNEQFF.

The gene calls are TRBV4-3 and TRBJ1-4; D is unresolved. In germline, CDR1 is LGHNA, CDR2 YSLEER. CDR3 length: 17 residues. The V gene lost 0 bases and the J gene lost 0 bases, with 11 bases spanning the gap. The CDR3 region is CASSQDIWSATNEKLFF. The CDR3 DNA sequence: TGCGCCAGCAGCCAAGATATTTGGAGCGCAACTAATGAAAAACTGTTTTTT.

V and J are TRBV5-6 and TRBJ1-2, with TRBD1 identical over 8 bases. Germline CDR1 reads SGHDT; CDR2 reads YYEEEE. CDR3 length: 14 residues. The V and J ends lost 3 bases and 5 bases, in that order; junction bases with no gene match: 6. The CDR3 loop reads CASSSLDREYGYTF. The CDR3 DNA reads TGTGCCAGCAGCTCGCTGGACAGGGAATATGGCTACACCTTC.

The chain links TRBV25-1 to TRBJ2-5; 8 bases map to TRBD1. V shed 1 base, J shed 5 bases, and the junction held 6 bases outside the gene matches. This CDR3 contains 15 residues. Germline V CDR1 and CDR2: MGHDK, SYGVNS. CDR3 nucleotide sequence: TGTGCCAGCAGTGAATTGCAGGGGGCGGGTGAGACCCAGTACTTC. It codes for CASSELQGAGETQYF.

The CDR3 nucleotides read TGTGCCAGCAGCTTATCCACCTTCCTGGGACTAGCGGAAAAGACAGATACGCAGTATTTT. The encoded protein is CASSLSTFLGLAEKTDTQYF. The rearrangement joins TRBV2 to TRBJ2-3; 11 bases agree with TRBD2. V shed 6 bases, J shed 3 bases, and the junction held 20 bases outside the gene matches. The germline V gene has CDR1 SNHLY and CDR2 FYNNEI. The CDR3 runs 20 residues.

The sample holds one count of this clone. The CDR3 here is CASSQDWRGRNTGELFF. The CDR3 DNA sequence: TGTGCCAGCAGCCAAGATTGGCGCGGGAGGAACACCGGGGAGCTGTTTTTT. V is TRBV4-2 and J is TRBJ2-2; 7 nucleotides align to TRBD2. Per the germline V gene, CDR1 is LGHNA and CDR2 is YNFKEQ. V was clipped by 0 bases and J by 1 base; unmatched bases: 5. This CDR3 is built from 17 residues.

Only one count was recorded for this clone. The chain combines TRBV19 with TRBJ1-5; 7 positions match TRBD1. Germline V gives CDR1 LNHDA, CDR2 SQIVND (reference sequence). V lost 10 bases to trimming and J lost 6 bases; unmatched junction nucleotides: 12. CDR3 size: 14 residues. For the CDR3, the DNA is TGTGCCACTCGCCAGACAGGGTTCGCTCAGCCCCAGCATTTT. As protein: CATRQTGFAQPQHF. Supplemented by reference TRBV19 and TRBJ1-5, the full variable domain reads DGGITQSPKYLFRKEGQNVTLSCEQNLNHDAMYWYRQDPGQGLRLIYYSQIVNDFQKGDIAEGYSVSREKKESFPLTVTSAQKNPTAFYLCATRQTGFAQPQHFGDGTRLSIL.

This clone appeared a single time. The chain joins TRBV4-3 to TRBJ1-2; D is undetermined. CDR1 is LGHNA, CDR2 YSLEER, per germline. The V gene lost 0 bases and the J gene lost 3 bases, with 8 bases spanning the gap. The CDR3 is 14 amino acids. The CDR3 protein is CASSQDFGDYGYTF. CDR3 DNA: TGCGCCAGCAGCCAAGATTTCGGGGACTATGGCTACACCTTC.

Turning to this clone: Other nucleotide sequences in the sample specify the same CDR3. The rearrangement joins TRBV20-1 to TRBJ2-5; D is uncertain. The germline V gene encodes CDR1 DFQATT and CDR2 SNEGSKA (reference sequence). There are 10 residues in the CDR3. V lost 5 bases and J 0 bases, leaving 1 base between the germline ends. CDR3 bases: TGCAGTGCTTACCAAGAGACCCAGTACTTC. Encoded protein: CSAYQETQYF.

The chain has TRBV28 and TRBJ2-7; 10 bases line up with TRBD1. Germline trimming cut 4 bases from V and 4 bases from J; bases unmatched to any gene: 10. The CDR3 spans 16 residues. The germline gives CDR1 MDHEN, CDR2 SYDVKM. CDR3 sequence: CASSSPAGQGLYEQYF. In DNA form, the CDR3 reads TGTGCCAGCAGTTCCCCAGCGGGACAGGGGCTTTACGAGCAGTACTTC.

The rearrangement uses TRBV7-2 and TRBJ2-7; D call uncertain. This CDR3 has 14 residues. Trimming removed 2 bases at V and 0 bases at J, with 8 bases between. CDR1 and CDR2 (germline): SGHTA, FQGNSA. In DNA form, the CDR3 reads TGTGCCAGCAGCTTATCTGTGTTCTCCTACGAGCAGTACTTC. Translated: CASSLSVFSYEQYF. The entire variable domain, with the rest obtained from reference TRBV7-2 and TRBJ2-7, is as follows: GAGVSQSPSNKVTEKGKDVELRCDPISGHTALYWYRQSLGQGLEFLIYFQGNSAPDKSGLPSDRFSAERTGGSVSTLTIQRTQQEDSAVYLCASSLSVFSYEQYFGPGTRLTVT.

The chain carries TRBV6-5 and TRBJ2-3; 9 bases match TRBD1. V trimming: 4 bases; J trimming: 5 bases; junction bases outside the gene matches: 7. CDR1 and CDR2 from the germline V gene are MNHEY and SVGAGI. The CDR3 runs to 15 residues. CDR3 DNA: TGTGCCAGCAGTTTACAACAGGGGGCAATAGATACGCAGTATTTT. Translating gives CASSLQQGAIDTQYF.

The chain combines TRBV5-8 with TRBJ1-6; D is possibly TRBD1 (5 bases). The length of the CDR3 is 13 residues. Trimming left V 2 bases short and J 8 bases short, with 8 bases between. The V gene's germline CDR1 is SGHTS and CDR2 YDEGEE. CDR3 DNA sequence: TGTGCCAGCAGCTTCGGGGGGGATTCACCCCTCCACTTT. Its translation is CASSFGGDSPLHF.

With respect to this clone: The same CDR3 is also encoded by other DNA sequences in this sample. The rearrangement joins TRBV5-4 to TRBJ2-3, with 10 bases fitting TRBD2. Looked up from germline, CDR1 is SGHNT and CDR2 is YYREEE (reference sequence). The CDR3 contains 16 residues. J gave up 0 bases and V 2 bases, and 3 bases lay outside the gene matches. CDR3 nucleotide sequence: TGTGCCAGCAGCTTCCGACTAGCGGGTAGCACAGATACGCAGTATTTT. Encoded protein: CASSFRLAGSTDTQYF.

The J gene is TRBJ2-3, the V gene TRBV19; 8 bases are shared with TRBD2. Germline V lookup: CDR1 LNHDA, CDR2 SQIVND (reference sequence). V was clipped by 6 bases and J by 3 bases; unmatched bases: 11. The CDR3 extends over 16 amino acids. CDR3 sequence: CASRALQGTRTDTQYF. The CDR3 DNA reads TGTGCCAGTAGGGCCTTGCAGGGGACTAGGACAGATACGCAGTATTTT.

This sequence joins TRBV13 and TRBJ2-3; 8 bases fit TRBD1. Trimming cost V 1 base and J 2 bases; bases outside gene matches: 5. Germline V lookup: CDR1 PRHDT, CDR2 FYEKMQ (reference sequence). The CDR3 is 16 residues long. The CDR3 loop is CASSLAGQGYTDTQYF. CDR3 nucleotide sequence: TGTGCCAGCAGCTTAGCTGGACAGGGTTACACAGATACGCAGTATTTT.

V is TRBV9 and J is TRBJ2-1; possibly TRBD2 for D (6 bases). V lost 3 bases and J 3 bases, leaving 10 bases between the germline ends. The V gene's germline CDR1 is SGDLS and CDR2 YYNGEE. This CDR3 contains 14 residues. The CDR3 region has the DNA TGTGCCAGCAGCGCCCAGACTAGCTACAATGAGCAGTTCTTC. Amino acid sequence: CASSAQTSYNEQFF. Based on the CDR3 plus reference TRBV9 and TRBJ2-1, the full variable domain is DSGVTQTPKHLITATGQRVTLRCSPRSGDLSVYWYQQSLDQGLQFLIQYYNGEERAKGNILERFSAQQFPDLHSELNLSSLELGDSALYFCASSAQTSYNEQFFGPGTRLTVL.

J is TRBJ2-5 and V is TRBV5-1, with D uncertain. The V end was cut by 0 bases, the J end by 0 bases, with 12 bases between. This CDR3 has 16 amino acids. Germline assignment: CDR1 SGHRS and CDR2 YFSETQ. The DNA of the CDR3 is TGCGCCAGCAGCTTGGAGGCCGCCCAATACCAAGAGACCCAGTACTTC. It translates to CASSLEAAQYQETQYF. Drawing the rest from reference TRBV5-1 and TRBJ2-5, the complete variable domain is KAGVTQTPRYLIKTRGQQVTLSCSPISGHRSVSWYQQTPGQGLQFLFEYFSETQRNKGNFPGRFSGRQFSNSRSEMNVSTLELGDSALYLCASSLEAAQYQETQYFGPGTRLLVL.